The subject of this entry is one TCR beta chain. The CDR3 is made up of 11 amino acids. In germline, CDR1 is DFQATT, CDR2 SNEGSKA (reference sequence). Trimming stripped 5 bases from V and 5 bases from J, with 9 bases between. This record belongs to a study of blood T cell repertoires in COVID-19. Study-wide context: Some COVID-19 samples were acute and others convalescent; all came from the United States, Italy and Spain.

In the source study's methods: Reference gene primers were amplified, and this amplification served to estimate nucleated cell counts. Libraries were prepared by immunoSEQ multiplex PCR; TCRdb keeps only in-frame clonotypes and omits some of them. D and trimming were read from the DNA, whereas the V and J calls and clone size are those reported in that table. The sample consists of 130,000 to 150,000 clones, just under 90% of them appearing once. V usage is TRBV20-1 and J usage is TRBJ2-5, with D unclear. This clonotype originated in a woman aged 40 to 50 with acute or convalescent COVID-19. The source material was peripheral blood. CDR3 in DNA: TGCAGTGCTCACCCCCAGGAGACCCAGTACTTC. This sequence encodes CSAHPQETQYF.